The next 27 T cell receptor beta chains were all read from a single sample in a study of T cell responses to AZD1222 COVID-19 vaccine. TCRdb's copy holds only in-frame clones and misses some; the assay was immunoSEQ multiplex PCR. The sample comprises roughly 99,000 clones, about 89% of which are singletons, and about 9% rests with the top ten. The sequenced sample was peripheral blood, obtained 28 days after the second AZD1222 dose. The receptors were gathered from an adult who received the AZD1222 COVID-19 vaccine.

The sample holds one count of this clone. The CDR3 region has the DNA TGTGCCAGTATGTCTGACAGGAGCTCCTACAATGAGCAGTTCTTC. Amino acids: CASMSDRSSYNEQFF. This chain joins TRBV19 and TRBJ2-1, with D possibly being TRBD1 (6 bases). Between the trimmed V and J ends, which lost 7 bases and 0 bases, there was a span of 13 bases. The V gene's germline CDR1 is LNHDA and CDR2 SQIVND (reference sequence). This CDR3 is built from 15 residues.

V and J are TRBV24-1 and TRBJ2-7; D unresolved. V lost 5 bases, J lost 7 bases, and 5 bases lay in between. Germline CDR1 KGHDR, CDR2 SFDVKD. There are 10 residues in the CDR3. CDR3 bases: TGTGCCACCAGTGGAGAAGAGCAGTACTTC. Protein product: CATSGEEQYF.

CDR3 DNA sequence: TGTGCAAGTCGCCCTCAAGACAGGGGTTGCTACGAGCAGTACTTC. Translating it yields CASRPQDRGCYEQYF. V usage is TRBV12-2 and J usage is TRBJ2-7; the listed D gene, TRBD1, was not tested against the DNA. TRBV12-2 is an annotated pseudogene. The CDR3 contains 15 residues.

J is TRBJ2-5 and V is TRBV28; 7 bases are a match to TRBD1. The V segment lost 6 bases and the J segment 1 base; nucleotides outside the gene matches: 11. Germline-derived CDR1 and CDR2 are MDHEN and SYDVKM. This CDR3 contains 16 residues. The CDR3 loop is CASRIKQQGFQETQYF. The CDR3 region has the DNA TGTGCCAGCAGGATAAAACAACAGGGGTTCCAAGAGACCCAGTACTTC.

The gene calls are TRBV2 and TRBJ2-3, with a weak D call TRBD1 (5 bases). CDR1 and CDR2 (germline): SNHLY, FYNNEI. V dropped 3 bases and J dropped 2 bases, with 15 bases sitting between them. The CDR3 has 16 amino acids. CDR3 DNA: TGTGCCAGCAGTGACATGGCGGCAGGGCACACAGATACGCAGTATTTT. Translation: CASSDMAAGHTDTQYF. The complete variable domain, with remaining parts taken from reference TRBV2 and TRBJ2-3, reads EPEVTQTPSHQVTQMGQEVILRCVPISNHLYFYWYRQILGQKVEFLVSFYNNEISEKSEIFDDQFSVERPDGSNFTLKIRSTKLEDSAMYFCASSDMAAGHTDTQYFGPGTRLTVL.

The chain combines TRBV19 with TRBJ2-1; TRBD2 aligns across 9 bases. Germline CDR1 is LNHDA and CDR2 is SQIVND (reference sequence). Trimming at V came to 9 bases and at J to 0 bases, leaving 9 bases not matched to a gene. The CDR3 sequence is 16 residues long. The CDR3 sequence is CASQRGVSSSYNEQFF. CDR3 sequence (DNA): TGTGCCAGCCAGCGGGGGGTGAGTAGCTCCTACAATGAGCAGTTCTTC. The full variable domain, its missing parts supplied by reference TRBV19 and TRBJ2-1, is DGGITQSPKYLFRKEGQNVTLSCEQNLNHDAMYWYRQDPGQGLRLIYYSQIVNDFQKGDIAEGYSVSREKKESFPLTVTSAQKNPTAFYLCASQRGVSSSYNEQFFGPGTRLTVL.

The CDR3 is CASSPFGGFQETQYF. In nucleotides, the CDR3 is TGTGCCAGCAGTCCCTTTGGAGGGTTCCAAGAGACCCAGTACTTC. This sequence joins TRBV7-9 and TRBJ2-5; possible D gene TRBD2, 6 bases. The CDR3 runs 15 residues. Trimming took 6 bases from V and 1 from J, leaving 15 bases between them. Per the germline V gene, CDR1 is SEHNR and CDR2 is FQNEAQ (reference sequence).

The chain is built from TRBV5-4 and TRBJ2-7; TRBD2 matches 7 bases. J gave up 4 bases and V 4 bases, and 14 bases lay outside the gene matches. The CDR3 loop spans 16 amino acids. CDR1 and CDR2 (germline): SGHNT, YYREEE (reference sequence). CDR3 DNA sequence: TGTGCCAGCAGCCCGGTCTCTCGCGGGAGCGGGTACGAGCAGTACTTC. It encodes CASSPVSRGSGYEQYF.

The chain links TRBV18 to TRBJ1-5; the D is unclear. V lost 2 bases to trimming and J lost 6 bases, with 8 bases between them. The CDR3 runs to 13 residues. Germline V gene lookup returns CDR1 KGHSH and CDR2 LQKENI. The CDR3 here is CASSPGSSQPQHF. The CDR3, as DNA: TGTGCCAGCTCACCAGGGTCTAGTCAGCCCCAGCATTTT.

This chain links TRBV7-2 with TRBJ2-2; 10 bases agree with TRBD1. Germline lookup yields CDR1 SGHTA and CDR2 FQGNSA. The CDR3 contains 15 residues. With 5 bases clipped from V and 5 bases from J, the junction kept 5 bases outside the gene matches. CDR3 sequence reads: CASSPRTGGTGELFF. The CDR3 DNA reads TGTGCCAGCAGCCCGCGGACAGGGGGTACCGGGGAGCTGTTTTTT.

The rearrangement joins TRBV15 to TRBJ2-1, with 12 bases fitting TRBD2. The length of the CDR3 is 16 residues. V gave up 1 base and J gave up 10 bases; unmatched junction bases: 8. Per the germline V gene, CDR1 is LNHNV and CDR2 is YYDKDF (reference sequence). The CDR3 here is CATSRGTSGNIREQFF. In DNA, the CDR3 is TGTGCCACCAGCAGAGGGACTAGCGGGAACATTCGCGAGCAGTTCTTC.

The V call is TRBV19, the J call TRBJ2-3; D possibly matches TRBD1 or TRBD2 (5 bases each). V was clipped by 5 bases and J by 3 bases, with 15 bases between them. The CDR3 is 15 residues long. Germline CDR1 reads LNHDA; CDR2 reads SQIVND (reference sequence). Here the CDR3 DNA reads TGTGCCAGTAGTCCCCGGGGCGTTCAAACAGATACGCAGTATTTT. Protein sequence: CASSPRGVQTDTQYF.

The chain uses TRBV18 and TRBJ2-1; 9 nucleotides align to TRBD2. The V gene end was trimmed by 0 bases and the J gene end by 4 bases; junction bases not matched to a gene: 4. This CDR3 contains 16 residues. Germline loops: CDR1 KGHSH, CDR2 LQKENI. In DNA form, the CDR3 reads TGTGCCAGCTCACCACCGGGACTAGCCGAATACAATGAGCAGTTCTTC. It codes for CASSPPGLAEYNEQFF.

This rearrangement joins TRBV5-1 to TRBJ2-7, with 9 bases aligning to TRBD1. The CDR3 runs to 15 residues. V was pared by 0 bases and J by 7 bases, with 8 bases of the junction left unmatched. Germline CDR1 SGHRS, CDR2 YFSETQ. The DNA for the CDR3 is TGCGCCAGCAGCTTGGCTGGGACAGGGACCGGGGAGCAGTACTTC. Translated: CASSLAGTGTGEQYF.

The CDR3 is CASSLVDTQYF. The CDR3 DNA is TGTGCCAGCAGTTTGGTAGATACGCAGTATTTT. The chain couples TRBV12-3 or TRBV12-4 to TRBJ2-3; no firm D call. This CDR3 is 11 amino acids long. V was trimmed by 3 bases and J by 5 bases, leaving 3 bases between them.

This clone has just one count. One junction end disagrees with the germline gene, perhaps due to a read error. The chain links TRBV7-7 to TRBJ2-7; the D gene is possibly TRBD2 (6 bases). Germline V gene data show CDR1 as SSHAT and CDR2 as FNYEAQ (reference sequence). This CDR3 has 15 residues. CDR3 sequence: CASSLEAGPSYEQYF. CDR3 DNA sequence: TGTGCTAGCAGCTTAGAAGCGGGCCCCTCCTACGAGCAGTACTTC.

V and J are TRBV10-3 and TRBJ2-5, with D perhaps matching TRBD1 or TRBD2 (7 bases each). V was clipped by 11 bases and J by 5 bases, with 18 bases between them. The germline CDR1 and CDR2 sequences are ENHRY and SYGVKD. This CDR3 has 13 residues. Here the CDR3 reads CAAQGRAQETQYF. The CDR3 DNA reads as TGTGCCGCACAGGGGAGGGCCCAGGAGACCCAGTACTTC.

The gene calls are TRBV7-9 and TRBJ1-1; no definite D call. V shed 3 bases and J shed 6 bases, with 5 bases lying between them. Germline lookup yields CDR1 SEHNR and CDR2 FQNEAQ (reference sequence). This CDR3 has 11 residues. The CDR3: CASSFAPEAFF. As DNA, the CDR3 is TGTGCCAGCAGCTTCGCCCCTGAAGCTTTCTTT.

The gene calls are TRBV28 and TRBJ1-5; D gene ambiguous. V lost 3 bases to trimming and J lost 1 base, with 13 bases between them. This CDR3 is built from 16 residues. Germline V lookup: CDR1 MDHEN, CDR2 SYDVKM. The CDR3 sequence: CASSFLGRRSNQPQHF. The CDR3 region has the DNA TGTGCCAGCAGTTTCTTAGGACGGAGGAGCAATCAGCCCCAGCATTTT.

The chain is built from TRBV28 and TRBJ1-1, with D perhaps matching TRBD1 (5 bases). This CDR3 spans 11 amino acids. The V gene's germline CDR1 is MDHEN and CDR2 SYDVKM. The V and J ends lost 7 bases and 7 bases respectively, with 10 bases between them. The CDR3 sequence: CASKTGYEAFF. The CDR3 region has the DNA TGTGCCAGCAAAACAGGCTATGAAGCTTTCTTT.

The chain couples TRBV3-1 (or the pseudogene TRBV3-2) to TRBJ2-7; D is possibly TRBD2 (5 bases). The CDR3 consists of 13 residues. V was clipped by 1 base and J by 2 bases, with 6 bases between them. Germline-derived CDR1 and CDR2 are LGHDT and YNNKEL (reference sequence). In nucleotides, the CDR3 is TGTGCCAGCAGCCAAGCTAGCACCTACGAGCAGTACTTC. Encoded protein: CASSQASTYEQYF.

The chain employs TRBV5-6 and TRBJ1-2, with D possibly being TRBD1 (6 bases). V gave up 0 bases and J gave up 4 bases, with 10 bases separating them. Germline loops: CDR1 SGHDT, CDR2 YYEEEE. The CDR3 is 14 residues long. The CDR3 loop is CASSLGQDIYGYTF. The CDR3 DNA reads as TGTGCCAGCAGCTTGGGACAGGATATCTATGGCTACACCTTC.

This sequence joins TRBV3-1 (or the pseudogene TRBV3-2) and TRBJ1-5; 8 nucleotides match TRBD1. The CDR3 consists of 13 residues. V dropped 6 bases and J dropped 11; count of bases not matched to a gene: 9. Per the germline V gene, CDR1 is LGHDT and CDR2 is YNNKEL (reference sequence). CDR3 loop: CASSLGQGESQHF. In DNA, the CDR3 is TGTGCCAGCAGTCTCGGACAGGGCGAGTCCCAGCATTTT.

V and J are TRBV7-9 and TRBJ1-6; no clear D gene. Trimming cost V 10 bases and J 5 bases, with 9 bases left between them. Germline lookup yields CDR1 SEHNR and CDR2 FQNEAQ (reference sequence). The CDR3 has 12 residues. CDR3 sequence reads: CATAYNNSPLHF. DNA for the CDR3: TGTGCCACCGCGTATAATAATTCACCCCTCCACTTT. Variable domain in full (rest from reference TRBV7-9 and TRBJ1-6): DTGVSQNPRHKITKRGQNVTFRCDPISEHNRLYWYRQTLGQGPEFLTYFQNEAQLEKSRLLSDRFSAERPKGSFSTLEIQRTEQGDSAMYLCATAYNNSPLHFGNGTRLTVT.

The chain uses TRBV6-1 and TRBJ1-1; D remains ambiguous. V was shortened by 2 bases and J by 0 bases, with 10 bases between the two germline ends. Germline assignment: CDR1 MNHNS and CDR2 SASEGT. The length of the CDR3 is 15 residues. CDR3 protein: CASSEMSSVNTEAFF. In DNA form, the CDR3 reads TGTGCCAGCAGTGAAATGTCCTCTGTGAACACTGAAGCTTTCTTT.

V is TRBV6-2 or TRBV6-3 and J is TRBJ1-4, with D possibly being TRBD1 (5 bases). Germline CDR1 reads MNHEY; CDR2 reads SVGEGT. The V end was cut by 4 bases, the J end by 5 bases, with 17 bases between. There are 16 residues in the CDR3. CDR3: CASSLERGSGNEKLFF. The CDR3 coding sequence is TGTGCCAGCAGTTTAGAGAGGGGAAGTGGGAATGAAAAACTGTTTTTT.

The chain combines TRBV20-1 with TRBJ2-1; 9 bases fit TRBD2. CDR3 length: 16 amino acids. CDR1 and CDR2 (germline): DFQATT, SNEGSKA (reference sequence). V dropped 3 bases and J dropped 5; count of bases not matched to a gene: 11. The CDR3 protein is CSASPIAGEVNNEQFF. Written as DNA, the CDR3 is TGCAGTGCTAGTCCAATAGCGGGAGAAGTCAACAATGAGCAGTTCTTC.